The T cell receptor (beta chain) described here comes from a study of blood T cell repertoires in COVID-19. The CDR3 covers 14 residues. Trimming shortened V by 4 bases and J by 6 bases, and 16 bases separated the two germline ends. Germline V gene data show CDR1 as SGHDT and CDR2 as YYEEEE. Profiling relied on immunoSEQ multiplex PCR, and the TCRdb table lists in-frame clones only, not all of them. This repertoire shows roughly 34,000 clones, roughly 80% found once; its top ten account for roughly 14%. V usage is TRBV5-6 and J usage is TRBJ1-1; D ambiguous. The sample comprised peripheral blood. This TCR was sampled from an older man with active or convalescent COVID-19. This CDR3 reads CASSGARVKAEAFF. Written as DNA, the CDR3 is TGTGCCAGCAGCGGAGCCCGGGTTAAGGCTGAAGCTTTCTTT.